This is a list of T cell receptor beta chains from one sample in a study of T-cell memory formation after mild COVID-19. MiXCR was run by TCRdb on the 5' RACE reads, yielding one entry per CDR3 protein. This sample carries 300,000 to 400,000 distinct CDR3 sequences, roughly 13% of them seen once, and the ten largest clones take about 20%. The sample taken for sequencing was PBMCs or a T cell subset sorted from them (not recorded which). The origin of the receptors is a man younger than 30 who had mild COVID-19 (a few samples of this study predate the infection). Cell type and time point are not known. CDR3s include the opening cysteine and the closing phenylalanine or tryptophan. D genes are given only for firm matches. Clone size is given for some rows only: seen once, a few or many times, or a class if the clone is expanded.

CDR3nt: TGCGCCAGCAGCCAAGAGAGCGGGGGCGAGCAGTACTTC; CDR3aa: CASSQESGGEQYF; j_gene: TRBJ2-7; v_gene: TRBV4-3; d_gene: TRBD2; abundance: .
CDR3nt: TGCGCCAGCAGCTCACAGGGGGTAGGTAATGAGCAGTTCTTC; CDR3aa: CASSSQGVGNEQFF; j_gene: TRBJ2-1; v_gene: TRBV5-1; d_gene: TRBD1; abundance: many
CDR3nt: TGTGCCAGCAGCCAAGTCCCCGGACACTATAGCAATCAGCCCCAGCATTTT; CDR3aa: CASSQVPGHYSNQPQHF; j_gene: TRBJ1-5; v_gene: TRBV3-1; d_gene: .; abundance: few
CDR3nt: TGTGCCTGGGGACTCCGGGTCGGCACAGATACGCAGTATTTT; CDR3aa: CAWGLRVGTDTQYF; j_gene: TRBJ2-3; v_gene: TRBV30; d_gene: .; abundance: few
CDR3nt: TGTGCCAGCAGCGGACTAGCGGCCCTCACAGATACGCAGTATTTT; CDR3aa: CASSGLAALTDTQYF; j_gene: TRBJ2-3; v_gene: TRBV13; d_gene: TRBD2; abundance: few
CDR3nt: TGTGCCAGCAGCCTCCTCCAGGGGGATACGCAGTATTTT; CDR3aa: CASSLLQGDTQYF; j_gene: TRBJ2-3; v_gene: TRBV5-8; d_gene: .; abundance: many
CDR3nt: TGTGCCAGCAGCTTAGTCCGGGCCGGGGAGCTGTTTTTT; CDR3aa: CASSLVRAGELFF; j_gene: TRBJ2-2; v_gene: TRBV11-2; d_gene: .; abundance: few
CDR3nt: TGTGCCAGCAGTCCCGTGGCGGTCCGATCGGATACGCAGTATTTT; CDR3aa: CASSPVAVRSDTQYF; j_gene: TRBJ2-3; v_gene: TRBV7-3; d_gene: .; abundance: .
CDR3nt: TGTGCCAGCCCGTCTAGCTCTGGGGCCAACGTCCTGACTTTC; CDR3aa: CASPSSSGANVLTF; j_gene: TRBJ2-6; v_gene: TRBV18; d_gene: .; abundance: .
CDR3nt: TGCGCCAGCAGCCAAGATTCGGGGGACAGCACTGAAGCTTTCTTT; CDR3aa: CASSQDSGDSTEAFF; j_gene: TRBJ1-1; v_gene: TRBV4-3; d_gene: TRBD1; abundance: once
CDR3nt: TGTGCCAGTTGGGGGGGAATAGAGACCCAGTACTTC; CDR3aa: CASWGGIETQYF; j_gene: TRBJ2-5; v_gene: TRBV6-6; d_gene: TRBD2; abundance: few
CDR3nt: TGTGCCAGCAGTTTTTCGATTGTCACAGATACGCAGTATTTT; CDR3aa: CASSFSIVTDTQYF; j_gene: TRBJ2-3; v_gene: TRBV6-5; d_gene: .; abundance: .
CDR3nt: TGCGCCAGCAGCCAAGAACCCGGCCAGGGTATCTGGGGCAATCAGCCCCAGCATTTT; CDR3aa: CASSQEPGQGIWGNQPQHF; j_gene: TRBJ1-5; v_gene: TRBV4-3; d_gene: .; abundance: few
CDR3nt: TGTGCCAGCAGTGATGCCTACTATGGCTACACCTTC; CDR3aa: CASSDAYYGYTF; j_gene: TRBJ1-2; v_gene: TRBV2; d_gene: .; abundance: few
CDR3nt: TGTGCCAGCAGCTTAGGACAGGCGGCAGGGGGGTCTGAAAAACTGTTTTTT; CDR3aa: CASSLGQAAGGSEKLFF; j_gene: TRBJ1-4; v_gene: TRBV7-9; d_gene: TRBD1; abundance: .
CDR3nt: TGTGCCAGCAGCTGGGATAGCGGGGGGGCCCGAGAGACCCAGTACTTC; CDR3aa: CASSWDSGGARETQYF; j_gene: TRBJ2-5; v_gene: TRBV11-2; d_gene: TRBD2; abundance: .
CDR3nt: TGTGCCAGCAGTTACTTGGTCACCGGGGAGCTGTTTTTT; CDR3aa: CASSYLVTGELFF; j_gene: TRBJ2-2; v_gene: TRBV6-5; d_gene: .; abundance: .
CDR3nt: TGTGCCTGGAGTGTACAAGGTGACTTTGGCTACACCTTC; CDR3aa: CAWSVQGDFGYTF; j_gene: TRBJ1-2; v_gene: TRBV30; d_gene: .; abundance: few
CDR3nt: TGTGCCAGCACCGGGTATTGGGTGGATCAGCCCCAGCATTTT; CDR3aa: CASTGYWVDQPQHF; j_gene: TRBJ1-5; v_gene: TRBV6-6; d_gene: .; abundance: .
CDR3nt: TGTGCCACCACCAACAGGGGCGGGGAGACCCAGTACTTC; CDR3aa: CATTNRGGETQYF; j_gene: TRBJ2-5; v_gene: TRBV24-1; d_gene: TRBD1; abundance: .
CDR3nt: TGTGCCAGCAGGGGGGCGGGAGGGGCCAACGTCCTGACTTTC; CDR3aa: CASRGAGGANVLTF; j_gene: TRBJ2-6; v_gene: TRBV27; d_gene: .; abundance: .